Listed below are T cell receptor beta chains from one sample, sequenced in a study of T cells in Graves' hyperthyroidism and ophthalmopathy. Using its own MiXCR run on the multiplex PCR reads, TCRdb lists one record per CDR3 protein. The sample lists roughly 740,000 distinct CDR3 sequences; around 17% were seen once. Sequenced sample: blood. The receptor set was obtained from a man between 18 and 29 years old with Graves' hyperthyroidism. CDR3s include the opening cysteine and the closing phenylalanine or tryptophan. The order of the fields is CDR3 protein, CDR3 DNA, J gene, V gene, clone size, D gene. The D gene is left open where the match is weak. Clone sizes are given selectively: once, few, many, or a class where the clone is expanded.

CDR3aa: CASSLGRASVSDTQYF
CDR3nt: TGTGCCAGCAGTTTAGGTCGGGCTAGCGTATCAGATACGCAGTATTTT
j_gene: TRBJ2-3
v_gene: TRBV28
abundance: many
d_gene: NA

CDR3aa: CASSSYLAGEGYEQFF
CDR3nt: TGTGCCAGCAGCTCCTACTTAGCGGGAGAGGGTTATGAGCAGTTCTTC
j_gene: TRBJ2-1
v_gene: TRBV7-9
abundance: many
d_gene: TRBD2

CDR3aa: CASRPKTGGKTGELFF
CDR3nt: TGTGCCAGCAGACCTAAGACGGGAGGGAAGACCGGGGAGCTGTTTTTT
j_gene: TRBJ2-2
v_gene: TRBV28
abundance: NA
d_gene: TRBD2

CDR3aa: CASSLRAGGAHEQYF
CDR3nt: TGTGCCAGCAGCTTAAGGGCGGGAGGGGCTCACGAGCAGTACTTC
j_gene: TRBJ2-7
v_gene: TRBV7-2
abundance: many
d_gene: TRBD2

CDR3aa: CASSLAIAGETDTQYF
CDR3nt: TGTGCCAGCAGCTTAGCGATAGCGGGAGAGACAGATACGCAGTATTTT
j_gene: TRBJ2-3
v_gene: TRBV7-3
abundance: many
d_gene: TRBD2

CDR3aa: CASQDSPLTDTQYF
CDR3nt: TGTGCCAGCCAGGACTCTCCCCTTACAGATACGCAGTATTTT
j_gene: TRBJ2-3
v_gene: TRBV6-2/TRBV6-3
abundance: NA
d_gene: NA

CDR3aa: CSASRDRPYEQYF
CDR3nt: TGCAGTGCTAGCCGGGACCGACCCTACGAGCAGTACTTC
j_gene: TRBJ2-7
v_gene: TRBV20-1
abundance: many
d_gene: NA

CDR3aa: CASSLGSSSDTQYF
CDR3nt: TGTGCCAGCAGCTTAGGTAGCAGCTCAGATACGCAGTATTTT
j_gene: TRBJ2-3
v_gene: TRBV11-2
abundance: few
d_gene: NA

CDR3aa: CSAHTGIGLAGLPRSYEQYF
CDR3nt: TGCAGTGCTCATACAGGGATCGGACTAGCGGGCCTCCCCAGGTCCTACGAGCAGTACTTC
j_gene: TRBJ2-7
v_gene: TRBV20-1
abundance: NA
d_gene: TRBD2

CDR3aa: CSATRDRDLEQYF
CDR3nt: TGCAGCGCCACACGGGATCGAGACCTCGAGCAGTACTTC
j_gene: TRBJ2-7
v_gene: TRBV29-1
abundance: few
d_gene: NA

CDR3aa: CASSRNSGANVLTF
CDR3nt: TGTGCCAGCAGCCGAAACTCTGGGGCCAACGTCCTGACTTTC
j_gene: TRBJ2-6
v_gene: TRBV2
abundance: many
d_gene: NA

CDR3aa: CASSGGQGGSPLHF
CDR3nt: TGCGCCAGCAGCGGAGGACAGGGGGGTTCACCCCTCCACTTT
j_gene: TRBJ1-6
v_gene: TRBV5-1
abundance: once
d_gene: TRBD1

CDR3aa: CASSLTGTSGSQQETQYF
CDR3nt: TGTGCCAGCAGTTTAACGGGGACTAGCGGGAGCCAACAAGAGACCCAGTACTTC
j_gene: TRBJ2-5
v_gene: TRBV28
abundance: many
d_gene: TRBD2

CDR3aa: CASSFIGQGPEKLFF
CDR3nt: TGTGCCAGCAGTTTTATTGGACAGGGTCCGGAAAAACTGTTTTTT
j_gene: TRBJ1-4
v_gene: TRBV28
abundance: many
d_gene: TRBD1

CDR3aa: CSARDGEGGTDTQYF
CDR3nt: TGCAGTGCTAGAGATGGGGAAGGCGGCACAGATACGCAGTATTTT
j_gene: TRBJ2-3
v_gene: TRBV20-1
abundance: many
d_gene: NA

CDR3aa: CASSQDGGGGHEQYF
CDR3nt: TGTGCCAGCAGCCAAGATGGGGGGGGCGGACACGAGCAGTACTTC
j_gene: TRBJ2-7
v_gene: TRBV3-1
abundance: NA
d_gene: NA

CDR3aa: CASSDSPGSYEQYF
CDR3nt: TGTGCCAGCAGTGATTCACCCGGTTCCTACGAGCAGTACTTC
j_gene: TRBJ2-7
v_gene: TRBV6-1
abundance: many
d_gene: NA

CDR3aa: CASSLRLVVDNEQFF
CDR3nt: TGTGCCAGCAGTCTAAGACTAGTCGTAGACAATGAGCAGTTCTTC
j_gene: TRBJ2-1
v_gene: TRBV28
abundance: many
d_gene: NA

CDR3aa: CASSSTSGRARRETQYF
CDR3nt: TGTGCCAGCAGCTCGACTAGCGGGAGGGCACGGAGAGAGACCCAGTACTTC
j_gene: TRBJ2-5
v_gene: TRBV9
abundance: few
d_gene: TRBD2

CDR3aa: CASSLLGQEQETQYF
CDR3nt: TGTGCCAGCAGCTTATTGGGACAGGAGCAAGAGACCCAGTACTTC
j_gene: TRBJ2-5
v_gene: TRBV7-2
abundance: NA
d_gene: TRBD1

CDR3aa: CSARARDRVVRETQYF
CDR3nt: TGCAGTGCTAGAGCACGAGACAGGGTCGTGAGGGAGACCCAGTACTTC
j_gene: TRBJ2-5
v_gene: TRBV20-1
abundance: many
d_gene: TRBD1

CDR3aa: CASNPDRGRTQYF
CDR3nt: TGTGCCAGCAACCCGGACAGGGGACGGACCCAGTACTTC
j_gene: TRBJ2-5
v_gene: TRBV9
abundance: NA
d_gene: TRBD1

CDR3aa: CASSPGRDNSYNEQFF
CDR3nt: TGTGCCAGCTCACCCGGACGGGACAACTCCTACAATGAGCAGTTCTTC
j_gene: TRBJ2-1
v_gene: TRBV18
abundance: many
d_gene: NA

CDR3aa: CASSLQGNWETQYF
CDR3nt: TGTGCCAGCAGCTTACAGGGGAACTGGGAGACCCAGTACTTC
j_gene: TRBJ2-5
v_gene: TRBV13
abundance: many
d_gene: NA

CDR3aa: CASSRAPGGTEAFF
CDR3nt: TGTGCCAGCAGCCGAGCCCCGGGGGGCACTGAAGCTTTCTTT
j_gene: TRBJ1-1
v_gene: TRBV5-8
abundance: few
d_gene: NA

CDR3aa: CASSGDYRDETQYF
CDR3nt: TGTGCCAGCAGCGGGGATTACAGGGACGAGACCCAGTACTTC
j_gene: TRBJ2-5
v_gene: TRBV6-1
abundance: many
d_gene: NA

CDR3aa: CASSVGAGTDTQYF
CDR3nt: TGTGCCAGCAGCGTGGGGGCGGGCACAGATACGCAGTATTTT
j_gene: TRBJ2-3
v_gene: TRBV5-6
abundance: NA
d_gene: NA

CDR3aa: CASSLEGHTEAFF
CDR3nt: TGCGCCAGCAGCTTGGAGGGCCACACTGAAGCTTTCTTT
j_gene: TRBJ1-1
v_gene: TRBV5-1
abundance: NA
d_gene: NA

CDR3aa: CAWKARGGRMNTEAFF
CDR3nt: TGTGCCTGGAAAGCGCGAGGGGGACGAATGAACACTGAAGCTTTCTTT
j_gene: TRBJ1-1
v_gene: TRBV30
abundance: many
d_gene: NA

CDR3aa: CASMRASGRSPDTQYF
CDR3nt: TGCGCCAGCATGAGGGCCAGCGGGAGATCCCCAGATACGCAGTATTTT
j_gene: TRBJ2-3
v_gene: TRBV4-1
abundance: few
d_gene: TRBD2

CDR3aa: CASSDLGGRGDTQYF
CDR3nt: TGTGCCAGCAGTGACCTGGGGGGGCGAGGAGATACGCAGTATTTT
j_gene: TRBJ2-3
v_gene: TRBV6-1
abundance: NA
d_gene: NA

CDR3aa: CASSPSFVASYGYTF
CDR3nt: TGTGCCAGCAGCCCCTCGTTTGTAGCATCATATGGCTACACCTTC
j_gene: TRBJ1-2
v_gene: TRBV7-2
abundance: NA
d_gene: NA

CDR3aa: CASSPDGTGLYEQYF
CDR3nt: TGTGCCAGCAGCCCAGACGGGACAGGACTTTACGAGCAGTACTTC
j_gene: TRBJ2-7
v_gene: TRBV14
abundance: many
d_gene: TRBD1

CDR3aa: CASSLGPDGDLHF
CDR3nt: TGTGCCAGCAGTTTGGGGCCGGACGGAGATCTGCATTTT
j_gene: TRBJ1-3
v_gene: TRBV28
abundance: few
d_gene: NA

CDR3aa: CSARGGGTNEKLFF
CDR3nt: TGCAGTGCTAGAGGCGGAGGAACTAATGAAAAACTGTTTTTT
j_gene: TRBJ1-4
v_gene: TRBV20-1
abundance: NA
d_gene: NA

CDR3aa: CASSIAVTSGRNTGELFF
CDR3nt: TGTGCCAGTAGTATCGCCGTGACTAGCGGGAGGAACACCGGGGAGCTGTTTTTT
j_gene: TRBJ2-2
v_gene: TRBV19
abundance: few
d_gene: TRBD2

CDR3aa: CASSPSGPTNTGELFF
CDR3nt: TGTGCCAGCTCACCATCTGGGCCTACGAACACCGGGGAGCTGTTTTTT
j_gene: TRBJ2-2
v_gene: TRBV18
abundance: few
d_gene: NA

CDR3aa: CASSQDRASDTQYF
CDR3nt: TGCGCCAGCAGCCAAGACAGGGCGTCAGATACGCAGTATTTT
j_gene: TRBJ2-3
v_gene: TRBV4-1
abundance: many
d_gene: NA

CDR3aa: CAWAQMTGFSTDTQYF
CDR3nt: TGTGCCTGGGCGCAAATGACAGGGTTTTCGACAGATACGCAGTATTTT
j_gene: TRBJ2-3
v_gene: TRBV30
abundance: few
d_gene: TRBD1

CDR3aa: CASSPWTDYNEQFF
CDR3nt: TGTGCCAGCAGCCCCTGGACGGACTACAATGAGCAGTTCTTC
j_gene: TRBJ2-1
v_gene: TRBV7-8
abundance: many
d_gene: NA

CDR3aa: CASRVQGGNSPLHF
CDR3nt: TGTGCCAGCAGGGTACAGGGAGGAAATTCACCCCTCCACTTT
j_gene: TRBJ1-6
v_gene: TRBV2
abundance: many
d_gene: NA

CDR3aa: CASSFVGTTSPTDTQYF
CDR3nt: TGCGCCAGCAGCTTCGTGGGAACAACGTCCCCCACAGATACGCAGTATTTT
j_gene: TRBJ2-3
v_gene: TRBV5-1
abundance: many
d_gene: NA

CDR3aa: CASSYFGSSLGETQYF
CDR3nt: TGTGCCAGCAGTTACTTCGGGTCGTCTTTGGGGGAGACCCAGTACTTC
j_gene: TRBJ2-5
v_gene: TRBV6-2/TRBV6-3
abundance: NA
d_gene: NA

CDR3aa: CAWSPGPLNEQFF
CDR3nt: TGTGCCTGGAGTCCAGGGCCCCTCAATGAGCAGTTCTTC
j_gene: TRBJ2-1
v_gene: TRBV30
abundance: many
d_gene: NA

CDR3aa: CATSDLRGQGATWNTGELFF
CDR3nt: TGTGCCACCAGTGATTTGAGGGGACAGGGGGCTACTTGGAACACCGGGGAGCTGTTTTTT
j_gene: TRBJ2-2
v_gene: TRBV24-1
abundance: many
d_gene: TRBD1